Sequencing of this T cell receptor beta chain was carried out in a study of blood T cell repertoires in COVID-19. Authors' methods: Estimated nucleated cell counts came from reference gene primer amplification. The table came from immunoSEQ multiplex PCR; TCRdb's copy has only in-frame clones and leaves some out. That table gives V, J and clone size, and the DNA gave D and trimming. The sample lists about 380,000 clones; approximately 80% were seen once. From germline, CDR1 is SEHNR and CDR2 FQNEAQ (reference sequence). Trimming stripped 3 bases from V and 5 bases from J, with 10 bases between. This CDR3 has 14 residues. This clone was recorded once.

Input material: peripheral blood. The genes are TRBV7-9 and TRBJ1-4; D not certain. This receptor was taken from a human donor with acute or convalescent COVID-19. The donor label of this sample is uncertain. The CDR3 DNA is TGTGCCAGCAGCTTTCATGGAGGGAATGAAAAACTGTTTTTT. Protein sequence: CASSFHGGNEKLFF.